Presented here are 20 T cell receptor beta chains from one specimen sequenced in a study of blood T cell repertoires in COVID-19. Assay used: immunoSEQ multiplex PCR; TCRdb lists only in-frame clones, some missing. Seen here are about 180,000 clones, 86% observed once, and the top ten hold around 8.6%. Input material: peripheral blood. The source of these receptors is a man between 50 and 59 years old with active or convalescent COVID-19.

The chain joins TRBV7-3 to TRBJ1-1; 7 bases match TRBD1. Germline-derived CDR1 and CDR2 are SGHTA and FQGTGA. V dropped 2 bases and J dropped 3; count of bases not matched to a gene: 0. CDR3 length: 13 residues. The CDR3 reads CASSLDRDTEAFF. DNA for the CDR3: TGTGCCAGCAGCTTAGACAGGGACACTGAAGCTTTCTTT. The full variable domain, in which reference TRBV7-3 and TRBJ1-1 provide the parts outside the CDR3, is GAGVSQTPSNKVTEKGKYVELRCDPISGHTALYWYRQSLGQGPEFLIYFQGTGAADDSGLPNDRFFAVRPEGSVSTLKIQRTERGDSAVYLCASSLDRDTEAFFGQGTRLTVV.

This chain uses TRBV28 with TRBJ1-2; D might be TRBD1 (5 bases). The CDR3 runs to 18 residues. Germline values: CDR1 MDHEN, CDR2 SYDVKM. The ends were cut back, 5 bases at V and 0 bases at J, with 22 bases in the middle. The CDR3 DNA sequence: TGTGCCAGCAGTCCGTTTACTGCCCTGGACACCACTAACTATGGCTACACCTTC. Translation: CASSPFTALDTTNYGYTF.

The CDR3 sequence: CASSSRTGTGRTEAFF. CDR3 nucleotide sequence: TGTGCCAGCAGTTCGAGAACCGGGACAGGGAGGACTGAAGCTTTCTTT. The chain couples TRBV28 to TRBJ1-1, with 9 nucleotides matching TRBD1. This CDR3 comprises 16 residues. Per germline, CDR1 MDHEN and CDR2 SYDVKM. J was trimmed by 5 bases and V by 4 bases; bases with no gene match: 11.

The chain recombines TRBV21-1 with TRBJ1-5. TRBV21-1 represents a pseudogene. This CDR3 region has 16 residues. Written as DNA, the CDR3 is TGTGCCAGCCCTTCCGGGGAGGGGATTAGCAATCAGCCCCAGCATTTT. Its protein is CASPSGEGISNQPQHF.

The chain employs TRBV7-2 and TRBJ2-7; 16 positions agree with TRBD2. V gave up 2 bases and J gave up 4 bases; unmatched junction bases: 8. The V gene's germline CDR1 is SGHTA and CDR2 FQGNSA. The CDR3 has 18 residues. CDR3 in amino acids: CASSLMGLAGGPGYEQYF. The CDR3 bases are TGTGCCAGCAGCTTAATGGGACTAGCGGGAGGGCCAGGTTACGAGCAGTACTTC.

The chain couples TRBV24-1 to TRBJ2-1; TRBD1 agrees at 9 bases. CDR1 and CDR2 (germline): KGHDR, SFDVKD. With V trimmed by 3 bases and J by 3 bases, 8 bases remained unmatched. The CDR3 has 17 amino acids. In DNA form, the CDR3 reads TGTGCCACCAGTGATACCGGGACAGGGAGTTTCTACAATGAGCAGTTCTTC. Amino acid sequence: CATSDTGTGSFYNEQFF.

The chain is built from TRBV11-2 and TRBJ2-5, with 9 nucleotides matching TRBD1. Germline CDR1 is SGHAT and CDR2 is FQNNGV. The CDR3 length is 16 residues. The V and J ends lost 6 bases and 1 base, in that order; junction bases with no gene match: 9. CDR3 nucleotide sequence: TGTGCCAGCAGTAGGAACAGGGGGCACTTCCAAGAGACCCAGTACTTC. It translates to CASSRNRGHFQETQYF.

This sequence joins TRBV3-1 (or the pseudogene TRBV3-2) and TRBJ2-3, with TRBD2 identical over 7 bases. Unmatched junction bases numbered 9, after V lost 7 bases and J lost 2 bases. Germline V gene lookup returns CDR1 LGHDT and CDR2 YNNKEL (reference sequence). The CDR3 is made up of 15 amino acids. In DNA form, the CDR3 reads TGTGCCAGCACCCAGGGCACTAGCGTCACAGATACGCAGTATTTT. Amino acid sequence: CASTQGTSVTDTQYF.

This chain connects TRBV30 to TRBJ1-2; 7 nucleotides match TRBD1. The trim removed 0 bases at V and 6 bases at J, leaving 4 bases unmatched. This CDR3 has 13 amino acids. The germline V gene has CDR1 GTSNPN and CDR2 SVGIG (reference sequence). This chain's CDR3 is CAWSVQGQHGYTF. CDR3 sequence (DNA): TGTGCCTGGAGTGTACAGGGACAGCATGGCTACACCTTC. The whole variable domain, filled in from reference TRBV30 and TRBJ1-2, reads SQTIHQWPATLVQPVGSPLSLECTVEGTSNPNLYWYRQAAGRGLQLLFYSVGIGQISSEVPQNLSASRPQDRQFILSSKKLLLSDSGFYLCAWSVQGQHGYTFGSGTRLTVV.

This chain connects TRBV28 to TRBJ2-7; D might be TRBD2 (7 bases). V was shortened by 4 bases and J by 4 bases, with 23 bases between the two germline ends. Per the germline V gene, CDR1 is MDHEN and CDR2 is SYDVKM. The CDR3 is 17 amino acids. As DNA, the CDR3 is TGTGCCAGCAGTTCCCGGTCGGGGGGCGCATGGAGGTACGAGCAGTACTTC. This gives the protein CASSSRSGGAWRYEQYF.

The J gene is TRBJ1-3, the V gene TRBV19; a possible D gene is TRBD1 (6 bases). The germline V and J ends were trimmed by 5 bases and 1 base, with 12 bases remaining between them. Per germline, CDR1 LNHDA and CDR2 SQIVND (reference sequence). The CDR3 has 15 amino acids. CDR3 DNA sequence: TGTGCCAGTAGTCCCACGGGGACATCTGGAAACACCATATATTTT. It translates to CASSPTGTSGNTIYF.

This chain uses TRBV6-6 with TRBJ1-5; D possibly corresponds to TRBD1 (5 bases). Per germline, CDR1 MNHNY and CDR2 SVGAGI (reference sequence). V was shortened by 6 bases and J by 1 base, with 10 bases between the two germline ends. The CDR3 length is 14 residues. The CDR3 sequence is CASSWQGSNQPQHF. CDR3 nucleotide sequence: TGTGCCAGCAGCTGGCAGGGAAGCAATCAGCCCCAGCATTTT.

A few counts support this clone. The chain links TRBV10-2 to TRBJ2-1; no clear D gene. CDR1 and CDR2 (germline): WSHSY, SAAADI. The CDR3 totals 15 residues. Trimming pared 5 bases from V and 10 bases from J, leaving 21 bases between. The chain's CDR3 is CASSLLVGHKMEQFF. The CDR3 nucleotides read TGCGCCAGCAGTCTCTTGGTTGGGCACAAAATGGAGCAGTTCTTC.

This chain uses TRBV9 with TRBJ1-6; weak D call: TRBD1 (6 bases). Germline CDR1 is SGDLS and CDR2 is YYNGEE. Trimming took 2 bases from V and 6 from J, leaving 12 bases between them. The CDR3 has 15 amino acids. The CDR3, as DNA: TGTGCCAGCAGCGTGGGCACAGGGATTAATTCACCCCTCCACTTT. Translation gives CASSVGTGINSPLHF.

This clone was observed at least ten times. This chain joins TRBV19 and TRBJ1-1; TRBD1 is a possible D gene (5 bases). CDR3 length equals 13 residues. Germline CDR1 LNHDA, CDR2 SQIVND (reference sequence). V was clipped by 7 bases and J by 1 base, with 10 bases between them. For the CDR3, the DNA is TGTGCCAGTACGGCAGGGTGGAACACTGAAGCTTTCTTT. This codes for CASTAGWNTEAFF.

The V and J genes are TRBV5-6 and TRBJ2-5, with 9 nucleotides matching TRBD1. CDR1 and CDR2 from the germline V gene are SGHDT and YYEEEE. The CDR3 is made up of 15 amino acids. V lost 5 bases, J lost 3 bases, and 8 bases stayed unmatched. CDR3 DNA sequence: TGTGCCAGCAGGCGTACAGGGGGCGGAGAAGAGACCCAGTACTTC. As protein: CASRRTGGGEETQYF.

The V gene is TRBV11-2, the J gene TRBJ2-3; 10 nucleotides line up with TRBD2. CDR3 length equals 15 residues. The germline gives CDR1 SGHAT, CDR2 FQNNGV. The V gene end was trimmed by 8 bases and the J gene end by 2 bases; junction bases not matched to a gene: 7. As DNA, the CDR3 is TGTGCCAGCTTCCCGCTAGCGGGAGTCACAGATACGCAGTATTTT. Protein: CASFPLAGVTDTQYF. The variable domain in full, completed from reference TRBV11-2 and TRBJ2-3, reads EAGVAQSPRYKIIEKRQSVAFWCNPISGHATLYWYQQILGQGPKLLIQFQNNGVVDDSQLPKDRFSAERLKGVDSTLKIQPAKLEDSAVYLCASFPLAGVTDTQYFGPGTRLTVL.

V gene TRBV9 combines with J gene TRBJ1-3, with D possibly TRBD1 on 6 matching bases. The germline CDR1 and CDR2 sequences are SGDLS and YYNGEE. The CDR3 length is 15 residues. Trimming stripped 2 bases from V and 0 bases from J, with 9 bases between. The CDR3 sequence: CASSVGQNSGNTIYF. As DNA, the CDR3 is TGTGCCAGCAGCGTCGGACAGAACTCTGGAAACACCATATATTTT. Looking up the rest from reference TRBV9 and TRBJ1-3 gives the full variable domain: DSGVTQTPKHLITATGQRVTLRCSPRSGDLSVYWYQQSLDQGLQFLIQYYNGEERAKGNILERFSAQQFPDLHSELNLSSLELGDSALYFCASSVGQNSGNTIYFGEGSWLTVV.

The chain recombines TRBV5-6 with TRBJ2-7; possibly TRBD2 for D (6 bases). V lost 4 bases and J 3 bases, leaving 17 bases between the germline ends. CDR3 length equals 15 residues. Germline CDR1 and CDR2: SGHDT and YYEEEE. CDR3 nucleotides: TGTGCCAGCAGCCAGAGGCAAGCGGGCCGCTACGAGCAGTACTTC. Residues: CASSQRQAGRYEQYF.

This chain uses TRBV12-2 with TRBJ1-2; the table's TRBD1 call for D was not verified on the DNA. TRBV12-2 is annotated as a pseudogene. The CDR3 covers 11 residues. The CDR3 reads CASRQGNGYTF. In DNA, the CDR3 is TGTGCAAGTCGACAGGGGAATGGCTACACCTTC.